These 29 T cell receptor beta chains were all obtained from the same sample, sequenced in a study of cytomegalovirus exposure and HLA in healthy donors. PCR amplification relied on 60 Vbeta primers (plus 13 Jbeta primers). Some clones are missing from TCRdb's copy, which holds only in-frame ones; the method was immunoSEQ multiplex PCR. Among just over 80,000 clones listed, 60% to 85% were seen once. The sequenced sample consisted of PBMCs. The receptors were sampled from a man between 18 and 29 years old in good health and CMV-seropositive.

This clone was detected only a few times. The chain has TRBV4-1 and TRBJ1-5, with TRBD1 identical over 7 bases. Looked up from germline, CDR1 is MGHRA and CDR2 is YSYEKL. The CDR3 has 18 amino acids. The V segment lost 0 bases and the J segment 0 bases; nucleotides outside the gene matches: 8. CDR3 DNA sequence: TGCGCCAGCAGCCAAGATATAGCAGGGGGGCATAGCAATCAGCCCCAGCATTTT. Translation: CASSQDIAGGHSNQPQHF.

The V call is TRBV6-5, the J call TRBJ1-1; the match to TRBD1 covers 7 bases. The CDR3 is made up of 15 amino acids. The ends lost 9 bases at V and 5 bases at J; junction bases unmatched: 15. Germline CDR1 and CDR2: MNHEY and SVGAGI. This CDR3 reads CASSIPKGAGTEAFF. For the CDR3, the DNA is TGTGCCAGTTCTATACCCAAGGGGGCTGGTACTGAAGCTTTCTTT.

The V and J genes are TRBV5-1 and TRBJ2-7; D remains ambiguous. The CDR3 loop spans 13 amino acids. Germline values: CDR1 SGHRS, CDR2 YFSETQ. Trimming pared 4 bases from V and 4 bases from J, leaving 12 bases between. The CDR3 DNA sequence: TGCGCCAGCAGCCCCAATAGCCTATACGAGCAGTACTTC. Its protein is CASSPNSLYEQYF.

CDR3 coding DNA: TGTGCCAGCAGCCCCATCAACCCGGGCACTGAAGCTTTCTTT. Amino acid sequence: CASSPINPGTEAFF. V gene TRBV9 combines with J gene TRBJ1-1; D not resolved. The CDR3 sequence is 14 residues long. CDR1 is SGDLS, CDR2 YYNGEE, per germline. The germline V and J ends were trimmed by 4 bases and 4 bases, with 14 bases remaining between them.

The V call is TRBV11-1, the J call TRBJ2-7, with 13 bases fitting TRBD2. In germline, CDR1 is SGHAT, CDR2 FQDESV (reference sequence). V shed 5 bases, J shed 6 bases, and the junction held 7 bases outside the gene matches. The CDR3 covers 15 residues. The CDR3 DNA sequence: TGTGCCAGCAGCGCCCCGACTAGCGGGAGGTTCGAGCAGTACTTC. Encoded protein: CASSAPTSGRFEQYF.

CDR3 sequence: CASSLFMGQVVNEQFF. The CDR3 coding sequence is TGTGCCAGCAGCTTATTTATGGGACAGGTGGTCAATGAGCAGTTCTTC. V is TRBV7-9 and J is TRBJ2-1; 8 bases agree with TRBD1. This CDR3 has 16 residues. The V gene's germline CDR1 is SEHNR and CDR2 FQNEAQ (reference sequence). V dropped 2 bases and J dropped 6; count of bases not matched to a gene: 9.

The chain carries TRBV29-1 and TRBJ1-1; 7 positions agree with TRBD1. Germline CDR1 SQVTM, CDR2 ANQGSEA. Germline trimming cut 4 bases from V and 3 bases from J; bases unmatched to any gene: 5. This CDR3 contains 13 residues. CDR3 DNA: TGCAGCGTTGCCGGGACAGTGTACACTGAAGCTTTCTTT. It codes for CSVAGTVYTEAFF. The variable domain in full, completed from reference TRBV29-1 and TRBJ1-1, reads SAVISQKPSRDICQRGTSLTIQCQVDSQVTMMFWYRQQPGQSLTLIATANQGSEATYESGFVIDKFPISRPNLTFSTLTVSNMSPEDSSIYLCSVAGTVYTEAFFGQGTRLTVV.

This chain joins TRBV5-1 and TRBJ2-1, with 8 positions matching TRBD2. The CDR3 is 17 residues long. Germline V CDR1 and CDR2: SGHRS, YFSETQ. The ends lost 4 bases at V and 7 bases at J; junction bases unmatched: 16. CDR3 residues: CASSPGGGLGGANEQFF. The CDR3, as DNA: TGCGCCAGCAGCCCCGGGGGGGGACTCGGCGGGGCAAATGAGCAGTTCTTC.

CDR3 bases: TGTGCCAGCAGTTTAAGACCAGGGGGGACCACTGAAGCTTTCTTT. Its translation: CASSLRPGGTTEAFF. The chain employs TRBV28 and TRBJ1-1, with 7 bases fitting TRBD1. Germline V lookup: CDR1 MDHEN, CDR2 SYDVKM. V lost 2 bases, J lost 4 bases, and 7 bases stayed unmatched. The CDR3 sequence is 15 residues long.

A note on this clone: An end of the junction differs from the germline gene, which may be a read error. V gene TRBV2 combines with J gene TRBJ1-1; possibly TRBD1 for D (6 bases). CDR1 and CDR2 from the germline V gene are SNHLY and FYNNEI. The CDR3 length is 11 residues. CDR3 in amino acids: CASSLEGGWIF. The CDR3 nucleotides are TGTGCCAGCAGTCTCGAGGGGGGGTGGATCTTT.

V gene TRBV28 combines with J gene TRBJ1-1; no clear D gene. This CDR3 comprises 12 residues. The V end was cut by 6 bases, the J end by 5 bases, with 10 bases between. Per germline, CDR1 MDHEN and CDR2 SYDVKM. In DNA form, the CDR3 reads TGTGCCAGCAGACTATCGGAGACTGAAGCTTTCTTT. This encodes CASRLSETEAFF.

The chain recombines TRBV5-1 with TRBJ2-5, with 7 positions matching TRBD2. The CDR3 has 13 residues. V dropped 3 bases and J dropped 2; count of bases not matched to a gene: 1. Looked up from germline, CDR1 is SGHRS and CDR2 is YFSETQ. The CDR3 nucleotides are TGCGCCAGCAGCTGGGGGGGGCAAGAGACCCAGTACTTC. Residues: CASSWGGQETQYF.

The rearrangement links TRBV7-8 to TRBJ2-5, with 10 nucleotides matching TRBD2. J was trimmed by 1 base and V by 5 bases; bases with no gene match: 4. Germline V gene data show CDR1 as SGHVS and CDR2 as FQNEAQ. The CDR3 length is 15 residues. CDR3 amino acids: CASSRSGRAQETQYF. As DNA, the CDR3 is TGTGCCAGCAGCCGAAGCGGGAGGGCCCAAGAGACCCAGTACTTC.

This chain links TRBV5-1 with TRBJ1-1; D is unresolved. Germline-derived CDR1 and CDR2 are SGHRS and YFSETQ. The V gene lost 0 bases and the J gene lost 10 bases, with 13 bases spanning the gap. This CDR3 region has 13 residues. The CDR3 spells CASSLGDRSGAFF. The CDR3 DNA follows: TGCGCCAGCAGCTTGGGAGATCGATCGGGAGCTTTCTTT.

This clone was counted a single time. This sequence joins TRBV29-1 and TRBJ2-2; 11 bases fit TRBD2. Germline CDR1 SQVTM, CDR2 ANQGSEA. J gave up 5 bases and V 1 base, and 6 bases lay outside the gene matches. The CDR3 is made up of 16 amino acids. The CDR3: CSVEVSGRARTGELFF. The DNA for the CDR3 is TGCAGCGTTGAAGTTAGCGGGAGGGCTCGGACCGGGGAGCTGTTTTTT.

The genes are TRBV9 and TRBJ2-5, with TRBD1 identical over 8 bases. The CDR3 covers 14 residues. CDR1 SGDLS and CDR2 YYNGEE come from the germline V gene. V shed 4 bases and J 5 bases; nucleotides not matched to a gene: 7. CDR3 region: CASSTQTGVETQYF. The DNA for the CDR3 is TGTGCCAGCAGCACCCAGACAGGGGTGGAGACCCAGTACTTC.

This clone was seen more than once but under ten times. The chain uses TRBV10-3 and TRBJ1-1; 9 bases match TRBD1. CDR1 ENHRY and CDR2 SYGVKD come from the germline V gene. The CDR3 runs to 13 residues. V shed 4 bases, J shed 3 bases, and the junction held 0 bases outside the gene matches. The CDR3 is CAISGTGDTEAFF. DNA of the CDR3: TGTGCCATCAGTGGGACAGGGGACACTGAAGCTTTCTTT.

In its sample, this clone was seen a few times. This chain links TRBV6-5 with TRBJ2-3, with TRBD1 matching 8 bases. The junction had 6 bases not matched to a gene; V was cut back by 6 bases and J by 1 base. The CDR3 runs 15 residues. The germline gives CDR1 MNHEY, CDR2 SVGAGI. CDR3 amino acids: CASSRQGPGTDTQYF. The CDR3 DNA reads as TGTGCCAGCAGCCGACAGGGGCCGGGCACAGATACGCAGTATTTT.

The CDR3 here is CASSEIRVQAFF. CDR3 in DNA: TGTGCCAGCAGTGAGATACGGGTTCAAGCTTTCTTT. The J gene is TRBJ1-1, the V gene TRBV9, with D uncertain. The germline V and J ends were trimmed by 5 bases and 9 bases, with 14 bases remaining between them. Germline CDR1 reads SGDLS; CDR2 reads YYNGEE. CDR3 size: 12 residues.

The chain couples TRBV15 to TRBJ1-2; TRBD1 agrees at 7 bases. The V segment lost 1 base and the J segment 8 bases; nucleotides outside the gene matches: 10. Per the germline V gene, CDR1 is LNHNV and CDR2 is YYDKDF (reference sequence). The CDR3 sequence is 15 residues long. In DNA form, the CDR3 reads TGTGCCACCAGCAGAGGGACAGGAACTATAGGAGGCTACACCTTC. This codes for CATSRGTGTIGGYTF.

J is TRBJ2-1 and V is TRBV9, with 12 bases fitting TRBD1. The length of the CDR3 is 13 residues. Germline CDR1 is SGDLS and CDR2 is YYNGEE. V dropped 1 base and J dropped 15; count of bases not matched to a gene: 5. CDR3 residues: CASSVSGTGGRFF. The CDR3 coding sequence is TGTGCCAGCAGCGTATCCGGGACAGGGGGCCGGTTCTTC.

This sequence joins TRBV5-1 and TRBJ2-7; 11 bases map to TRBD2. V shed 3 bases, J shed 3 bases, and the junction held 2 bases outside the gene matches. Germline values: CDR1 SGHRS, CDR2 YFSETQ. The CDR3 contains 14 residues. As DNA, the CDR3 is TGCGCCAGCAGCTCCGGGACTAGCGGCTACGAGCAGTACTTC. It yields the protein CASSSGTSGYEQYF.

This clone has just a few counts. J is TRBJ2-5 and V is TRBV5-4, with 12 bases matching TRBD2. The V and J ends lost 3 bases and 3 bases, in that order; junction bases with no gene match: 9. The length of the CDR3 is 17 residues. From germline, CDR1 is SGHNT and CDR2 YYREEE (reference sequence). CDR3 DNA: TGTGCCAGCAGCTCACTGGCTAGCGGGAGGGGCGAAGAGACCCAGTACTTC. This codes for CASSSLASGRGEETQYF.

The V and J genes are TRBV19 and TRBJ1-5, with TRBD1 as a possible D gene (5 bases). This CDR3 has 15 amino acids. The germline V gene encodes CDR1 LNHDA and CDR2 SQIVND (reference sequence). V was trimmed by 4 bases and J by 8 bases, leaving 18 bases between them. The CDR3 here is CASSTSWGGGKPQHF. The DNA of the CDR3 is TGTGCCAGTAGTACCTCGTGGGGGGGAGGGAAGCCCCAGCATTTT. Based on the CDR3 plus reference TRBV19 and TRBJ1-5, the full variable domain is DGGITQSPKYLFRKEGQNVTLSCEQNLNHDAMYWYRQDPGQGLRLIYYSQIVNDFQKGDIAEGYSVSREKKESFPLTVTSAQKNPTAFYLCASSTSWGGGKPQHFGDGTRLSIL.

The rearrangement uses TRBV5-1 and TRBJ2-7; TRBD2 matches at 9 bases. Germline V CDR1 and CDR2: SGHRS, YFSETQ. The trim removed 0 bases at V and 2 bases at J, leaving 9 bases unmatched. The CDR3 length is 17 residues. The CDR3 DNA reads as TGCGCCAGCAGCTTGGCTGCAAGCGGGAGGTGGGCCTACGAGCAGTACTTC. Protein: CASSLAASGRWAYEQYF.

The chain uses TRBV7-6 and TRBJ1-1; possible D gene TRBD1, 5 bases. The germline gives CDR1 SGHVS, CDR2 FNYEAQ. Between the trimmed V and J ends, which lost 2 bases and 1 base, there was a span of 14 bases. The CDR3 spans 16 residues. The CDR3 here is CASSLRYRGQNTEAFF. The CDR3 DNA is TGTGCCAGCAGCTTACGGTATCGCGGACAGAACACTGAAGCTTTCTTT.

This rearrangement joins TRBV5-1 to TRBJ2-3, with TRBD1 identical over 8 bases. With 4 bases clipped from V and 8 bases from J, the junction kept 12 bases outside the gene matches. Germline CDR1 reads SGHRS; CDR2 reads YFSETQ. This CDR3 spans 15 amino acids. This CDR3 is CASSPETGALGTQYF. CDR3 coding DNA: TGCGCCAGCAGCCCGGAGACAGGGGCCCTCGGTACGCAGTATTTT.

The V gene is TRBV28, the J gene TRBJ1-1; D ambiguous. This CDR3 comprises 14 residues. Trimming left V 6 bases short and J 1 base short, with 12 bases between. Germline values: CDR1 MDHEN, CDR2 SYDVKM. In DNA, the CDR3 is TGTGCCAGCAGGAGCGGCGGCGGGAACACTGAAGCTTTCTTT. Its translation: CASRSGGGNTEAFF.

The chain combines TRBV29-1 with TRBJ2-7, with 9 bases fitting TRBD1. This CDR3 spans 14 amino acids. V was clipped by 5 bases and J by 6 bases; unmatched bases: 11. The germline gives CDR1 SQVTM, CDR2 ANQGSEA. The chain's CDR3 is CSVRDGTGWSEQYF. The CDR3 DNA follows: TGCAGCGTTCGGGACGGGACAGGGTGGAGCGAGCAGTACTTC.